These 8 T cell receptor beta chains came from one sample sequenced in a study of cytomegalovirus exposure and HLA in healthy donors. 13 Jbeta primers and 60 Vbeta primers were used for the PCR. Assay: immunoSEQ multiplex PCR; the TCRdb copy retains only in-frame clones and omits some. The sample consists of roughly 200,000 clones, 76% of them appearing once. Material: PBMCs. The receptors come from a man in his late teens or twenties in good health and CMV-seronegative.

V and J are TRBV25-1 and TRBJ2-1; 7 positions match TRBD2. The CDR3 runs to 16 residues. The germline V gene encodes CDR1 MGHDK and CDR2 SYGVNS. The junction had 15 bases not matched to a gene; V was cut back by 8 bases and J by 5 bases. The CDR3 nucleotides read TGTGCCAGCTGCCCACTGGCGGGAGTTCCTAACAATGAGCAGTTCTTC. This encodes CASCPLAGVPNNEQFF.

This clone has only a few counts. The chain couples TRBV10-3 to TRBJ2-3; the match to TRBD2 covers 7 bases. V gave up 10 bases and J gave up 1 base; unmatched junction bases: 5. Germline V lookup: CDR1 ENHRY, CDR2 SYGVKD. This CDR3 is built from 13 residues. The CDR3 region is CASRDYGTDTQYF. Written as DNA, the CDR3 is TGTGCCAGTCGGGACTACGGCACAGATACGCAGTATTTT.

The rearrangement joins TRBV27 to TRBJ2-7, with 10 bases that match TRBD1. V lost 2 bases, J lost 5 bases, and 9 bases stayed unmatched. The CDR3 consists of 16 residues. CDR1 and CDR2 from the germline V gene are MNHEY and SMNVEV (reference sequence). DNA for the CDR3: TGTGCCAGCAGTTTACGGCCGGGACAGGGGCCCCACGAGCAGTACTTC. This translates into CASSLRPGQGPHEQYF.

CDR3 sequence: CSLNRNTEAFF. As DNA, the CDR3 is TGCAGTCTAAACAGGAACACTGAAGCTTTCTTT. The chain uses TRBV20-1 and TRBJ1-1; D gene ambiguous. From germline, CDR1 is DFQATT and CDR2 SNEGSKA (reference sequence). V lost 8 bases to trimming and J lost 1 base, with 8 bases between them. The CDR3 totals 11 residues.

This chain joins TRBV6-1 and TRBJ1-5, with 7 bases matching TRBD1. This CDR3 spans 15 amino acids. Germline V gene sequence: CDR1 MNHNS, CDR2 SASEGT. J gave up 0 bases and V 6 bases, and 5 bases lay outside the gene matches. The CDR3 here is CASRYTGVSNQPQHF. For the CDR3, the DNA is TGTGCCAGCAGATACACAGGGGTTAGCAATCAGCCCCAGCATTTT.

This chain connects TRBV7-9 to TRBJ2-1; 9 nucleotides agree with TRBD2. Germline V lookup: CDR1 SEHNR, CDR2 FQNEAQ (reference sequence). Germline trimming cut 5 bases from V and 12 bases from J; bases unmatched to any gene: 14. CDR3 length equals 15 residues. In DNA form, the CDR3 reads TGTGCCAGCAGCCCTCCTCCGACTAGCGGTTTCAGGCAGTTCTTC. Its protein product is CASSPPPTSGFRQFF.

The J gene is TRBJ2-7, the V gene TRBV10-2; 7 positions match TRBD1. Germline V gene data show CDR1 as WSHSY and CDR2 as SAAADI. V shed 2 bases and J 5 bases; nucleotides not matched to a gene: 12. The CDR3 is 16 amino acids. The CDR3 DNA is TGCGCCAGCAGTGAGGGGGGACAGTTAGATTCAAACGAGCAGTACTTC. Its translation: CASSEGGQLDSNEQYF.

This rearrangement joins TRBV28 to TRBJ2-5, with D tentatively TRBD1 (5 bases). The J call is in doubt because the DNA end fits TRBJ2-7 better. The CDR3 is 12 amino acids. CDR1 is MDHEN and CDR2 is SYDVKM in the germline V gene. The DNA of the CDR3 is TGTGCCAGCAGCAGATACAGGTACGAGCAGTACTTC. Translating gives CASSRYRYEQYF.